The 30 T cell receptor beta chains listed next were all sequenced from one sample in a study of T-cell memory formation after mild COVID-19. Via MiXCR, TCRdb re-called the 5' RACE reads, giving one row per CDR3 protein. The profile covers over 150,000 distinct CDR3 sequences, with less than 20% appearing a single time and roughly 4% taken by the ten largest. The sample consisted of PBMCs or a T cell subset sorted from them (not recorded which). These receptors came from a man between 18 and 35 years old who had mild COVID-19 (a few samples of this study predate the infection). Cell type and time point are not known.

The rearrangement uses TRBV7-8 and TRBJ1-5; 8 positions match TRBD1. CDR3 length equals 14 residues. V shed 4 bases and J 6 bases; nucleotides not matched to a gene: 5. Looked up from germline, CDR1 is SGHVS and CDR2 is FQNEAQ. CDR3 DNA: TGTGCCAGCAGCTGGGACAGGCAAAGTCAGCCCCAGCATTTT. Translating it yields CASSWDRQSQPQHF.

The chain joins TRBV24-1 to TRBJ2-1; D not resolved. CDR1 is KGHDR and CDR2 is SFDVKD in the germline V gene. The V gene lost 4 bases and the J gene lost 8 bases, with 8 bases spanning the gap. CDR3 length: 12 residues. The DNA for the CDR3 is TGTGCCACCAGTGACCGGGCGGATGAGCAGTTCTTC. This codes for CATSDRADEQFF.

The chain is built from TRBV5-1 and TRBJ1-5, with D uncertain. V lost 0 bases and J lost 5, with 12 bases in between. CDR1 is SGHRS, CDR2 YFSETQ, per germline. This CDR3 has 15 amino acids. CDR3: CASSLVDPWDQPQHF. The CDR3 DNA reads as TGCGCCAGCAGCTTGGTAGACCCTTGGGATCAGCCCCAGCATTTT.

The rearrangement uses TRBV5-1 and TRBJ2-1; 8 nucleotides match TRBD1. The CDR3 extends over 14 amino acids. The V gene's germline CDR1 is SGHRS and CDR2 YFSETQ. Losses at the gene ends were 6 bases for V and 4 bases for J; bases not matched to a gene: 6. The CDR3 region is CASTQTGDYNEQFF. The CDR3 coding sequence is TGCGCCAGCACCCAGACAGGGGATTACAATGAGCAGTTCTTC.

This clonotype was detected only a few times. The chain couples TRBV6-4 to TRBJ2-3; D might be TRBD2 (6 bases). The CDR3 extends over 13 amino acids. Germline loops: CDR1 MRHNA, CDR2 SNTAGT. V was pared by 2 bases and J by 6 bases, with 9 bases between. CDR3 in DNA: TGTGCCAGCAGTGACGAACGGGGGGATACGCAGTATTTT. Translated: CASSDERGDTQYF.

As DNA, the CDR3 is TGTGCCAGCAGCTTTTGGCAGGGGAATTCACCCCTCCACTTT. Protein: CASSFWQGNSPLHF. The chain is built from TRBV7-2 and TRBJ1-6, with TRBD1 as a possible D gene (6 bases). Deletions cut 3 bases from V and 7 bases from J, with 10 bases between. The CDR3 loop spans 14 amino acids. Looked up from germline, CDR1 is SGHTA and CDR2 is FQGNSA.

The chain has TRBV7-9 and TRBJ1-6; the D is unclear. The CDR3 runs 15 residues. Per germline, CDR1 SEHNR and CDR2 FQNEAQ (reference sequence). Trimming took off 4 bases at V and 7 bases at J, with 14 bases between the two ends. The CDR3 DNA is TGTGCCAGCAGCTCCAGGACCGGGAGGAATTCACCCCTCCACTTT. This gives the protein CASSSRTGRNSPLHF.

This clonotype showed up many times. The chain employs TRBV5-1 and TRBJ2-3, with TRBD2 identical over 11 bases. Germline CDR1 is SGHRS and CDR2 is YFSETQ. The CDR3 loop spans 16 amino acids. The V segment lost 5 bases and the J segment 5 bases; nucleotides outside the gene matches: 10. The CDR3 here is CASSSNSGGAGDTQYF. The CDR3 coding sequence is TGCGCCAGCAGTTCCAATAGCGGGGGGGCCGGAGATACGCAGTATTTT.

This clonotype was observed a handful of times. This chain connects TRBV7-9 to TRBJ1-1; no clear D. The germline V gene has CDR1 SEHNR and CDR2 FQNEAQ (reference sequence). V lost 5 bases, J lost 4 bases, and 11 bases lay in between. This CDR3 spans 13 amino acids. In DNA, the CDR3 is TGTGCCAGCAGCCCATGGGGTGGCACTGAAGCTTTCTTT. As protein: CASSPWGGTEAFF.

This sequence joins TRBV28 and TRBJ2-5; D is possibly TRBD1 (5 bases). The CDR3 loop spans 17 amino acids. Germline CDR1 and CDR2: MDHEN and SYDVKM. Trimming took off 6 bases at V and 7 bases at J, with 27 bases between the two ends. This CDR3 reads CASRQRLKVRQRWTQYF. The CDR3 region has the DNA TGTGCCAGCAGGCAACGCCTGAAGGTGCGACAGCGATGGACCCAGTACTTC. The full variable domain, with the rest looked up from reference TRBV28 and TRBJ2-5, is DVKVTQSSRYLVKRTGEKVFLECVQDMDHENMFWYRQDPGLGLRLIYFSYDVKMKEKGDIPEGYSVSREKKERFSLILESASTNQTSMYLCASRQRLKVRQRWTQYFGPGTRLLVL.

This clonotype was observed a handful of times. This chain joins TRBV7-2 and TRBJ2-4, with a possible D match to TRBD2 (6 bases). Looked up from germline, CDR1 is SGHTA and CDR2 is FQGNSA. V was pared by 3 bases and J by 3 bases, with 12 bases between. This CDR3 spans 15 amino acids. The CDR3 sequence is CASSFTSLIKNIQYF. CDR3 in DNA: TGTGCCAGCAGCTTCACTAGCTTGATCAAAAACATTCAGTACTTC.

CDR3 in amino acids: CASSVAEGGVYGYTF. CDR3 nucleotides: TGTGCCAGCAGCGTGGCCGAAGGGGGCGTCTATGGCTACACCTTC. This chain links TRBV9 with TRBJ1-2, with TRBD1 matching over 7 bases. The CDR3 loop spans 15 amino acids. Per the germline V gene, CDR1 is SGDLS and CDR2 is YYNGEE. The trim removed 2 bases at V and 4 bases at J, leaving 8 bases unmatched.

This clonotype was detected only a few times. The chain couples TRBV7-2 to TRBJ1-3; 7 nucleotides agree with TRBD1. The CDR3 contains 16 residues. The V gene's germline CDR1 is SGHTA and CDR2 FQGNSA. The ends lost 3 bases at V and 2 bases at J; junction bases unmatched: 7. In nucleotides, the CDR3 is TGTGCCAGCAGCTTTATCGCCACAGGGGCTGGAAACACCATATATTTT. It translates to CASSFIATGAGNTIYF.

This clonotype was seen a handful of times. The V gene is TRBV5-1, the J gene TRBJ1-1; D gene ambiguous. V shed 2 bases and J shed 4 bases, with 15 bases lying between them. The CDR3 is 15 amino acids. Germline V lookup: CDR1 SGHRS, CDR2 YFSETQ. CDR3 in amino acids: CASSFSEVRGTEAFF. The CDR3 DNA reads TGCGCCAGCAGCTTCTCGGAGGTTCGCGGCACTGAAGCTTTCTTT.

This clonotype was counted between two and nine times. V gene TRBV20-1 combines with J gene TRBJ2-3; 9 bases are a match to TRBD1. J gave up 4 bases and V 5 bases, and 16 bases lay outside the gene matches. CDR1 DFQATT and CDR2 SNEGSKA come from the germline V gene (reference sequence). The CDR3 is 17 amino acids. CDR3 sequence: CSADPLQGANYADTQYF. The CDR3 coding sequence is TGCAGTGCTGATCCCCTACAGGGGGCTAACTACGCAGATACGCAGTATTTT.

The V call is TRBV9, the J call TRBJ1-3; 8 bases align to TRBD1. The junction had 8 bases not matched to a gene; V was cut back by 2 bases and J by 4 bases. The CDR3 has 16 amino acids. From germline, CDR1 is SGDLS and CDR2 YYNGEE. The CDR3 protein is CASSVTGQGSGNTIYF. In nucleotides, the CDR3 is TGTGCCAGCAGCGTTACCGGACAGGGCTCAGGAAACACCATATATTTT.

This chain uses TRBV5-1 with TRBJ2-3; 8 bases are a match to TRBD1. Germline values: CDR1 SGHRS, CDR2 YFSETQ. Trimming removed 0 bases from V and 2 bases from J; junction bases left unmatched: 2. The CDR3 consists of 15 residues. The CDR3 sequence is CASSLGQGLTDTQYF. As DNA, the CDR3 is TGCGCCAGCAGCTTGGGACAGGGGCTCACAGATACGCAGTATTTT.

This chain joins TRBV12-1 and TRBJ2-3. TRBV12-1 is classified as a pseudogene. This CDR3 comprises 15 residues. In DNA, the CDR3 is TGTGCCAGCAGCTTTGCGCCCCGTTCCACAGATACGCAGTATTTT. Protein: CASSFAPRSTDTQYF.

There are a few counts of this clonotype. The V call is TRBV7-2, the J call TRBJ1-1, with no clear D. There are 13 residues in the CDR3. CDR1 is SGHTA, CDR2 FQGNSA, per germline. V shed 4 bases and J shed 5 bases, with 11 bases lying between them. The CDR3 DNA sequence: TGTGCCAGCAGCTCATACGATGGGACTGAAGCTTTCTTT. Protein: CASSSYDGTEAFF.

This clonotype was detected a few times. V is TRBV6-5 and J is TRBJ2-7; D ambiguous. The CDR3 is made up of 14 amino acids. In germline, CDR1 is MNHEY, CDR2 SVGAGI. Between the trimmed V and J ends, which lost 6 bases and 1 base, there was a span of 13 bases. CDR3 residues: CASRRPGQSYEQYF. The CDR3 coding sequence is TGTGCCAGCAGAAGACCGGGCCAATCCTACGAGCAGTACTTC.

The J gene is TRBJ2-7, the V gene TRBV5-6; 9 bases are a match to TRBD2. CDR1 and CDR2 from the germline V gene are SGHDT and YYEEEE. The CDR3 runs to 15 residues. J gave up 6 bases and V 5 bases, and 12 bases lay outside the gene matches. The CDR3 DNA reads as TGTGCCAGCAGGATTAGCGGGGGCACGGGGTTCGAGCAGTACGTC. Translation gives CASRISGGTGFEQYV.

The CDR3 bases are TGCAGCGTTGTCCATGGGGAGACCCAGTACTTC. It is translated as CSVVHGETQYF. The gene calls are TRBV29-1 and TRBJ2-5; D unresolved. CDR3 length: 11 residues. V was cut by 4 bases and J by 5 bases, with 8 bases left in between. Germline V gives CDR1 SQVTM, CDR2 ANQGSEA.

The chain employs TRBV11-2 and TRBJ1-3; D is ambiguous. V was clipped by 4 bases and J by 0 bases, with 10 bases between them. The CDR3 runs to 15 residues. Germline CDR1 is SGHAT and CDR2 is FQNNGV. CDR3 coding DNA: TGTGCCAGCAGCTCCGTGGCTGGCTCTGGAAACACCATATATTTT. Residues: CASSSVAGSGNTIYF.

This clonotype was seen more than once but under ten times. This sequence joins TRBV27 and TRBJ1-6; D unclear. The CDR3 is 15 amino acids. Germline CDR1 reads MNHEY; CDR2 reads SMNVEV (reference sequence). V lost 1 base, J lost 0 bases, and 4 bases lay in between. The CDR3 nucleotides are TGTGCCAGCAGTTTATACAGCTCCTATAATTCACCCCTCCACTTT. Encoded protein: CASSLYSSYNSPLHF.

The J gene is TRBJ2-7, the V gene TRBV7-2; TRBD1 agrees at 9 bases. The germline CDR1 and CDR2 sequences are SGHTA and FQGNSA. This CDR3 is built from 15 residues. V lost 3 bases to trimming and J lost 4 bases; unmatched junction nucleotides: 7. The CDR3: CASSFSGTGTYEQYF. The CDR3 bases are TGTGCCAGCAGCTTTTCCGGGACAGGGACTTACGAGCAGTACTTC.

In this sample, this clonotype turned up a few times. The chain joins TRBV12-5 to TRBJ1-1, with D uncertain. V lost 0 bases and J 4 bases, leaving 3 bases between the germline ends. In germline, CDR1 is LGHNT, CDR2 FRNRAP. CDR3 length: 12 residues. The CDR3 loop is CASGLVGTEAFF. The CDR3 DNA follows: TGTGCTAGTGGTTTGGTGGGCACTGAAGCTTTCTTT.

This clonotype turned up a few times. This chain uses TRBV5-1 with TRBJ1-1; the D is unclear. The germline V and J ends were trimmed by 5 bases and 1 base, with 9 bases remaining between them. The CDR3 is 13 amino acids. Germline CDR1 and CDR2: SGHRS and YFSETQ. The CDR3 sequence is CASRLKRNTEAFF. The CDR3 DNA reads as TGCGCCAGCAGACTTAAGCGGAACACTGAAGCTTTCTTT.

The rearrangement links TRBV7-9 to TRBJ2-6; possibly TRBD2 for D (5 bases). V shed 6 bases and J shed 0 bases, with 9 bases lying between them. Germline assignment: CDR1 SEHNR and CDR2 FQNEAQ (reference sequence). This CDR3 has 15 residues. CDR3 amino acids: CASREDLSGANVLTF. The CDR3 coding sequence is TGTGCCAGCAGGGAGGACCTCTCTGGGGCCAACGTCCTGACTTTC.

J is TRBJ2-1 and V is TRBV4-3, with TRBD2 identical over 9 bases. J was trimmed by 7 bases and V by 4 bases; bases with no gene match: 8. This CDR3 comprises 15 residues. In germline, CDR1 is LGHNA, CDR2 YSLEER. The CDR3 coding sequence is TGCGCCAGCAGCCCCGCGGGGGGGCCTAGGAATGAGCAGTTCTTC. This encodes CASSPAGGPRNEQFF.

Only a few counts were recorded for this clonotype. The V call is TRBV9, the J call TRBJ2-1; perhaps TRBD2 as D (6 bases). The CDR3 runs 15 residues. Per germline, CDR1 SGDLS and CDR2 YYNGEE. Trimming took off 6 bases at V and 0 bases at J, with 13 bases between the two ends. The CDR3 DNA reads TGTGCCAGCACTTCGTTCGGGGGCTCCTACAATGAGCAGTTCTTC. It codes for CASTSFGGSYNEQFF.